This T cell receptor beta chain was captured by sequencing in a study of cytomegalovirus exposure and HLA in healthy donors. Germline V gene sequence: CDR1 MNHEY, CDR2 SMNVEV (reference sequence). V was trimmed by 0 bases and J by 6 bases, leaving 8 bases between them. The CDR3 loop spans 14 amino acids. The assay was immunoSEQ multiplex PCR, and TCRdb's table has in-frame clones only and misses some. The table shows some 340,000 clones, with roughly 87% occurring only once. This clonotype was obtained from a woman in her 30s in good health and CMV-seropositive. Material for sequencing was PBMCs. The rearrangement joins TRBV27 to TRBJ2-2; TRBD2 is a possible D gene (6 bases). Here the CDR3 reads CASSLSWRAGELFF. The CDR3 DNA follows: TGTGCCAGCAGTTTATCCTGGAGGGCCGGGGAGCTGTTTTTT.